A selection of T cell receptor beta chains follows, all from one sample in a study of Ad26.COV2.S vaccination and SARS-CoV-2 variants. Generated by immunoSEQ multiplex PCR, the TCRdb table keeps only in-frame clones and is missing some. The sample includes 440,000 or so clones, roughly 88% of them seen just once. This specimen consisted of peripheral blood, obtained in a trial of Ad26.COV2.S vaccine versus placebo. These receptors originate from a person between 18 and 65 years old who received the Ad26.COV2.S COVID-19 vaccine or a placebo. Each CDR3 is given with its conserved first and last residue. The order of the fields is D gene, V gene, J gene, CDR3 DNA, CDR3 protein. D genes are given only for firm matches.

TRBD1,TRBV25-1,TRBJ2-5,TGTGCCAGCAGTGAGGGGACAGCGGTGAAAAGGACCCAGTACTTC,CASSEGTAVKRTQYF
.,TRBV7-9,TRBJ2-7,TGTGCCAGCAGCTTAGGAAGCGCCCGGGACCACGAGCAGTACTTC,CASSLGSARDHEQYF
.,TRBV5-1,TRBJ1-1,TGCGCCAGCAGCTTGGAGCCGACAAACACTGAAGCTTTCTTT,CASSLEPTNTEAFF
TRBD1,TRBV25-1,TRBJ2-3,TGTGCCAGCAGTCCCCTAGGGCAGGGGGCGCATCAAGATACGCAGTATTTT,CASSPLGQGAHQDTQYF
.,TRBV6-5,TRBJ2-7,TGTGCCAGCAGTCCCCGGGACGGACCCTACGAGCAGTACTTC,CASSPRDGPYEQYF
TRBD1,TRBV7-2,TRBJ2-5,TGTGCCAGCAGCCCCCCATGGGGGACAGGGGACCAAGAGACCCAGTACTTC,CASSPPWGTGDQETQYF
TRBD1,TRBV6-6,TRBJ2-7,TGTGCCAGCAGTCATTCAACAGGGGGCGCGGGTTTCGGAAACGAGCAGTACTTC,CASSHSTGGAGFGNEQYF
TRBD2,TRBV15,TRBJ2-7,TGTGCCACCACCCCGAGCGGGGTCGACGAGCAGTACTTC,CATTPSGVDEQYF
.,TRBV28,TRBJ2-6,TGTGCCAGCCGGGGGATTACCCTTTACTCTGGGGCCAACGTCCTGACTTTC,CASRGITLYSGANVLTF
TRBD2,TRBV5-4,TRBJ2-5,TGTGCCAGCAGCTTGCAGCGGGAGGTCGAGACCCAGTACTTC,CASSLQREVETQYF
TRBD2,TRBV28,TRBJ2-7,TGTGCCAGCAGTTTACAGGCTAGCGGGAGCTACGAGCAGTACTTC,CASSLQASGSYEQYF
.,TRBV5-6,TRBJ1-5,TGTGCCAGCAGCTTCTATTGGGGCAATAGCAATCAGCCCCAGCATTTT,CASSFYWGNSNQPQHF
TRBD2,TRBV6-4,TRBJ2-1,TGTGCCAGCACCCCCGGCGGGAGGTTAATCTACAATGAGCAGTTCTTC,CASTPGGRLIYNEQFF
.,TRBV19,TRBJ2-4,TGTGCCAGTAGTATAGAGGGTGTGACCAAAAACATTCAGTACTTC,CASSIEGVTKNIQYF
.,TRBV18,TRBJ1-1,TGTGCCAGCTCGCCCACAGGGCCGAACACTGAAGCTTTCTTT,CASSPTGPNTEAFF
.,TRBV29-1,TRBJ1-2,TGCAGCGTTGTGGTAGAAAATACTAACTATGGCTACACCTTC,CSVVVENTNYGYTF